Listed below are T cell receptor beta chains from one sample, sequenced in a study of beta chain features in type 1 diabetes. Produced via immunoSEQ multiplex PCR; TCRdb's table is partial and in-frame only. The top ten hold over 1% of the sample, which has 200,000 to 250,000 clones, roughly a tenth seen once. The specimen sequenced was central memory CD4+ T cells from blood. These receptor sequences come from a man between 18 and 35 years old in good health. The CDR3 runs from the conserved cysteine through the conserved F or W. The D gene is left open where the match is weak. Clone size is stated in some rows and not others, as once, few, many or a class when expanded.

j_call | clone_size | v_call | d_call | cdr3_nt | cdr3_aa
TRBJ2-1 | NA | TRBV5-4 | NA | TGTGCCAGCAGCTTGCCCCCAGTGGAGGAGCATGAGCAGTTCTTC | CASSLPPVEEHEQFF
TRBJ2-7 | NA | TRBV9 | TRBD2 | TGTGCCAGCAGCGCAGGACTAGCGGGAGGTGGGGATCACGAGCAGTACTTC | CASSAGLAGGGDHEQYF
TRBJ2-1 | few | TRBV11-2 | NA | TGTGCCAGCAGCTTGAGGGTCCTACGCAACAATGAGCAGTTCTTC | CASSLRVLRNNEQFF
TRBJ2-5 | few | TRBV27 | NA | TGTGCCAGCAGCAGGCAAGAGACCCAGTACTTC | CASSRQETQYF
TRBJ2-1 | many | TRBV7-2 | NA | TGTGCCAGCAGTTGGGGGTCGGACAACTACAATGAGCAGTTCTTC | CASSWGSDNYNEQFF
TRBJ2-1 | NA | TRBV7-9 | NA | TGTGCCAGCAGAGGAAAGTCGGAGCTTTTCGGGGAGCAGTTCTTC | CASRGKSELFGEQFF
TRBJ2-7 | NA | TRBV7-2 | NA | TGTGCCAGCAGCCCAGGTGGGGGTCAGGTCGAGCAGTACTTC | CASSPGGGQVEQYF
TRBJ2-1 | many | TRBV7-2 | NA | TGTGCCAGCAGCTTAGGAGGGCAGGGCGAGAGCGAGCAGTTCTTC | CASSLGGQGESEQFF
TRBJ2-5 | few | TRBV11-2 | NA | TGTGCCAGCAGCTCGCGGACGGAGTACCAAGAGACCCAGTACTTC | CASSSRTEYQETQYF
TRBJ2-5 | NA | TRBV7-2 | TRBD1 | TGTGCCAGCAGCCCAGGACAGGGGTTATGGGAGACCCAGTACTTC | CASSPGQGLWETQYF
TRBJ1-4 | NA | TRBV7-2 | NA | TGTGCCAGCAGCTTGGAAAGAGGGAATGAAAAACTGTTTTTT | CASSLERGNEKLFF
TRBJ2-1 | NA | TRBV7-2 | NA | TGTGCCAGCAGCTTAGCATGGGGGGTCCGATACAATGAGCAGTTCTTC | CASSLAWGVRYNEQFF
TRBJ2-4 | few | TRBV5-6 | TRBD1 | TGTGCCAGCAGCGCGGGACAGGGGAAAAACATTCAGTACTTC | CASSAGQGKNIQYF
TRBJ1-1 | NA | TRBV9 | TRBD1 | TGTGCCAGCAGCTTACAGGGGGACACTGAAGCTTTCTTT | CASSLQGDTEAFF
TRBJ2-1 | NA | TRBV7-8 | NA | TGTGCCAGCAGCTTAGCGCATGGGGAGTACAATGAGCAGTTCTTC | CASSLAHGEYNEQFF
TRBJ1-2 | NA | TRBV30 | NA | TGTGCCTGGAGTGGATCAACGAGGGGCTACACCTTC | CAWSGSTRGYTF
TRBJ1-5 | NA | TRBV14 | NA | TGTGCCAGCAGCCAAAACAGTTATCAGCCCCAGCATTTT | CASSQNSYQPQHF
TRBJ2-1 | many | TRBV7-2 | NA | TGTGCCAGCAGCTTAGCCTGGGAAGGCCCGTTCTTC | CASSLAWEGPFF
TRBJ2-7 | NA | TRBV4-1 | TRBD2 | TGCGCCAGCAGCCAAGGAGTAAACCCGGCTAGCGGCTACGAGCAGTACTTC | CASSQGVNPASGYEQYF
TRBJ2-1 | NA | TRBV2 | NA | TGTGCCAGCAGGGCTAGCGTCAGTGAGCAGTTCTTC | CASRASVSEQFF
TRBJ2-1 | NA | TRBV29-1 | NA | TGCAGCGTTCGCCCGAGTAGCCTCTCCTACAATGAGCAGTTCTTC | CSVRPSSLSYNEQFF
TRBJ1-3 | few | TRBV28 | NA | TGTGCCAGCAGTTTTTCCAGGGCCTCTGGAAACACCATATATTTT | CASSFSRASGNTIYF
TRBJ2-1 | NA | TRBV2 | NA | TGTGCCAGCAGGCTTTTTCGTGATAATGAGCAGTTCTTC | CASRLFRDNEQFF
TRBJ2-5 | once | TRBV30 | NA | TGTGCCTGGACTCAGGGGCAAGAGACCCAGTACTTC | CAWTQGQETQYF
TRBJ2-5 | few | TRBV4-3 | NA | TGCGCCAGCAGCCAAGCCCACGGGACCCAGTACTTC | CASSQAHGTQYF
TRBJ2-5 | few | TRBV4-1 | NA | TGCGCCAGCAGCCAAGGTTACAGGACCGAGACCCAGTACTTC | CASSQGYRTETQYF
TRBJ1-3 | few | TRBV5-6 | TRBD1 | TGTGCCAGCAGCGGACGGACAGGGGGCAACACCATATATTTT | CASSGRTGGNTIYF
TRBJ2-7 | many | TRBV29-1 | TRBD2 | TGCAGCGTCGCTAGCGGGAGTGGCACCTACGAGCAGTACTTC | CSVASGSGTYEQYF
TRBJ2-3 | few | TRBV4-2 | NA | TGTGCCAGCAGCCAAGCAGCAGGCAGGACTTACACAGATACGCAGTATTTT | CASSQAAGRTYTDTQYF
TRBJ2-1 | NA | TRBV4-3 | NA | TGCGCCAGCAGCCAATACAGAGGTTCCTACAATGAGCAGTTCTTC | CASSQYRGSYNEQFF
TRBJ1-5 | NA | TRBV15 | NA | TGTGCCACCAGCAGAGGGGACACCAGCTCGGGATACCAGCCCCAGCATTTT | CATSRGDTSSGYQPQHF
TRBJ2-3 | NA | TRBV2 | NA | TGTGCCAGCAGTGAAGAAGTATACACGCAGTATTTT | CASSEEVYTQYF
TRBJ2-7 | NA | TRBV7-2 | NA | TGTGCCAGCAGCTCCAGGACGCCGTACGAGCAGTACTTC | CASSSRTPYEQYF
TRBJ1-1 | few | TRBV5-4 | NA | TGTGCCAGCAGCCTGGGGCGGAACACTGAAGCTTTCTTT | CASSLGRNTEAFF
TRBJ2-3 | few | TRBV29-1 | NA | TGCAGCGTACGAGATCCCAGGCAGGAAGATACGCAGTATTTT | CSVRDPRQEDTQYF
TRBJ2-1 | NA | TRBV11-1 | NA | TGTGCCAGCAGCTTAACGGGTGGCAGCTACAATGAGCAGTTCTTC | CASSLTGGSYNEQFF
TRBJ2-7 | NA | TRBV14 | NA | TGTGCCAGCAGCCAAGAGGGGGGACCCTACTTC | CASSQEGGPYF
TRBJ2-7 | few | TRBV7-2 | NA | TGTGCCAGCAGTGGTCTCCAGGGGTCCGAGCAGTACTTC | CASSGLQGSEQYF
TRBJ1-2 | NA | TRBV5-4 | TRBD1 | TGTGCCAGCAGCTTGGGACAGGGCCGCTATGGCTACACCTTC | CASSLGQGRYGYTF
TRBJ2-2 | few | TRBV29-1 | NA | TGCAGCGTTGGGACTTCGAGGACCGGGGAGCTGTTTTTT | CSVGTSRTGELFF
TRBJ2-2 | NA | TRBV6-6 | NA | TGTGCCAGCAGTTACTCTCCAGGGACCACCGGGGAGCTGTTTTTT | CASSYSPGTTGELFF
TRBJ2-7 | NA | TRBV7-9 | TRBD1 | TGTGCCAGCAGCTTAGTCGGGACAGACACCTACGAGCAGTACTTC | CASSLVGTDTYEQYF
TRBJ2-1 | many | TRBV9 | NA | TGTGCCAGCAGCGTAGATGTCCTGGGCTCCTACAATGAGCAGTTCTTC | CASSVDVLGSYNEQFF
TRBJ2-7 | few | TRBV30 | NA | TGTGCCTGGATGAGTACTTTTACCTACGAGCAGTACTTC | CAWMSTFTYEQYF
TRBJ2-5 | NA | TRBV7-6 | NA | TGTGCCAGCAGCTTACTTCCGGGAGAGACCCAGTACTTC | CASSLLPGETQYF
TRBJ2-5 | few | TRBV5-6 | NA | TGTGCCAGCAGTCCCCTAGGAGGTCTAGAAGAGACCCAGTACTTC | CASSPLGGLEETQYF
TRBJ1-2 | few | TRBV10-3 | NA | TGTGCCATCAGTGAGGGTGACGAAATACTTTATGGCTACACCTTC | CAISEGDEILYGYTF
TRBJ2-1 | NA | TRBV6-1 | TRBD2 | TGTGCCAGCAGTGAATGGGGGGGGAGCGATGAGCAGTTCTTC | CASSEWGGSDEQFF
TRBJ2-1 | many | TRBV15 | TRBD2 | TGTGCCACCAGCAGAGAGCGGACTAGCGGCTACAATGAGCAGTTCTTC | CATSRERTSGYNEQFF
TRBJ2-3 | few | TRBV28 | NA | TGTGCCAGCAGTCCTTACATTGATACGCAGTATTTT | CASSPYIDTQYF
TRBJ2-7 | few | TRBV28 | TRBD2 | TGTGCCAGCAGTTTAGCGGGAGGTGGCTACGAGCAGTACTTC | CASSLAGGGYEQYF
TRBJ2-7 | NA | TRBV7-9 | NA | TGTGCCAGCAGCCCGCCCGGACAGCTGAACCTGGGGCAGTACTTC | CASSPPGQLNLGQYF
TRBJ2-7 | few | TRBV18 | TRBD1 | TGTGCCAGCTCACCCGCCGGGACAGGGAACTACGAGCAGTACTTC | CASSPAGTGNYEQYF